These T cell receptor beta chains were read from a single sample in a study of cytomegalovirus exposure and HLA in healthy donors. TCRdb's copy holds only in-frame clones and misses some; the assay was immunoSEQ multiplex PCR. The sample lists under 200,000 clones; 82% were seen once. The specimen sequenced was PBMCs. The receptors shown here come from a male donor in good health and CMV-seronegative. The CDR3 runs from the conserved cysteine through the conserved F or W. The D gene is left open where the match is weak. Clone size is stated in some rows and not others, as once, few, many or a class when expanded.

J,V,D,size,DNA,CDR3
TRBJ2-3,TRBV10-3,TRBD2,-,TGTGCCATCAGCCAGCAACTAGCGGGAGGTGATACGCAGTATTTT,CAISQQLAGGDTQYF
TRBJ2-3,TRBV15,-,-,TGTGCCACCAGCCCAGGGGGTAGCGGAGATACGCAGTATTTT,CATSPGGSGDTQYF
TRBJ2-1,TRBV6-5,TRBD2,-,TGTGCCAGCAGTTACACTAGCGGGGGTTACTACAATGAGCAGTTCTTC,CASSYTSGGYYNEQFF
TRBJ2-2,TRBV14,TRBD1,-,TGTGCCAGCAGCCAAAGGCTACGGAAATCGGGACAGAGAGCAGCGAACACCGGGGAGCTGTTTTTT,CASSQRLRKSGQRAANTGELFF
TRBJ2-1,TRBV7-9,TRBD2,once,TGTGCCAGCAGCTTAGAACGCTCGGGGGGGGCCTACAATGAGCAGTTCTTC,CASSLERSGGAYNEQFF
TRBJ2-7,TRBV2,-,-,TGTGCCAGCAGTAATATTCCGGGACTTAAGTCCTACGAGCAGTACTTC,CASSNIPGLKSYEQYF
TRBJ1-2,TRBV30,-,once,TGTGCCTGGAGTGGGGGGGGCGGTGGCTACACCTTC,CAWSGGGGGYTF
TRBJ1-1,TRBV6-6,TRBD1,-,TGTGCCAGCAGGGACAGGACGGAGAACACTGAAGCTTTCTTT,CASRDRTENTEAFF
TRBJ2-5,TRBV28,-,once,TGTGCCAGCAGTCCCCCCACAGGGACCCAGTACTTC,CASSPPTGTQYF
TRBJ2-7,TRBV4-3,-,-,TGCGCCAGCAGCCAAGATCGGGGGTTATCCTACGAGCAGTACTTC,CASSQDRGLSYEQYF
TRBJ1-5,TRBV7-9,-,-,TGTTCCAGCAACATGGGGGGATCTAGCAATCAGCCCCAGCATTTT,CSSNMGGSSNQPQHF
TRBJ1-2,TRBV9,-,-,TGTGCCACCCAGGGAGGCTACACCTTC,CATQGGYTF
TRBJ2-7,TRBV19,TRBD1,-,TGTGCCAGTAGTCAGGACAGGGCGGGCGAGCAGTACTTC,CASSQDRAGEQYF
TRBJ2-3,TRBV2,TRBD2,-,TGTGCCAGCAGCCCAACTAGCGCCCACCCCACAGATACGCAGTATTTT,CASSPTSAHPTDTQYF
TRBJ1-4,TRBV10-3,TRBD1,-,TGTGCCATCAGGACGGACAGGGATAATGAAAAACTGTTTTTT,CAIRTDRDNEKLFF
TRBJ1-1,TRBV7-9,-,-,TGTGCCAGCAGCTTAAGGCGACAGCCAGATACTGAAGCTTTCTTT,CASSLRRQPDTEAFF
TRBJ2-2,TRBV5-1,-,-,TGCGCCAGCAGCTTGCTGTCCCTAGGTCCCGGGGAGCTGTTTTTT,CASSLLSLGPGELFF
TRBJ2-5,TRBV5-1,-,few,TGCGCCAGCAGCTTGGTCCCGGCGGGGACAGACCAAGAGACCCAGTACTTC,CASSLVPAGTDQETQYF
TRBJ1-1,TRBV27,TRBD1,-,TGTGCCAGCAGTCTCAGGACAGGCGAGAGAACTGAAGCTTTCTTT,CASSLRTGERTEAFF
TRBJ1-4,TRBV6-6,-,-,TGTGCCAGCAGCTCGGGAATGAATGAAAAACTGTTTTTT,CASSSGMNEKLFF
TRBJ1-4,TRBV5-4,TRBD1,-,TGTGCCAGCAGCTGGACAGGGGAAAGGGAAAAACTGTTTTTT,CASSWTGEREKLFF
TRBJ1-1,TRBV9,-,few,TGTGCCAGCAGCGTAGAATCGGGTGAAGCTTTCTTT,CASSVESGEAFF
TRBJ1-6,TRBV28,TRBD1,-,TGTGCCAGCAGTTTAAGTGGGACAGGGCCCTTAAGGTCACCCCTCCACTTT,CASSLSGTGPLRSPLHF
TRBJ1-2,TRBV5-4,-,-,TGTGCCAGCAGCTTGGACGGGGACTATGGCTACACCTTC,CASSLDGDYGYTF